This TCR beta chain was recovered during a study of T cells in women clearing cervical HPV infection. Whole-study results and caveats: CIN3+ cases had significantly higher TCR richness than controls; evenness did not differ. Unknown T-cell numbers per sample may underlie the richness differences.

This CDR3 comprises 15 residues. V was clipped by 2 bases and J by 5 bases; unmatched bases: 5. The germline gives CDR1 LNHDA, CDR2 SQIVND (reference sequence). Dot-blot hybridization genotyped cervical HPV amplified with MY09/MY11 PCR. The method was immunoSEQ multiplex PCR; TCRdb's version includes in-frame clones alone and lacks a portion of them. The repertoire shows about 31,000 clones; the top ten hold more than 8%. A note on this clone: Its antigen is currently unknown. The read stops 3 residues short of the end of the CDR3; the missing end is completed from the germline J gene.

The sequence derives from a woman between 18 and 75 years old with a cervical HPV16 infection that either progressed to CIN3+ or cleared (not recorded which). The sample comprised blood buffy coat. The chain employs TRBV19 and TRBJ1-5; 8 positions agree with TRBD1. CDR3 DNA, as far as it was read: TGTGCCAGTAGTATACAGGGGGCCAGTTATCAGCCC. Its translation: CASSIQGASYQP. The whole CDR3 region reads CASSIQGASYQPQHF.